The 6 T cell receptor beta chains given below trace back to one sample, sequenced in a study of T cells in localized non-small cell lung cancer. TCRdb's copy holds only in-frame clones and misses some; the assay was immunoSEQ multiplex PCR. Among some 64,000 clones listed, 81% were seen once. The input for sequencing was PBMCs, taken before any cancer treatment. The receptors were sampled from a man between 35 and 75 years old with stage II lung adenocarcinoma.

CDR3 residues: CASSYERELVEQYF. Here the CDR3 DNA reads TGTGCCAGCAGTTACGAGCGGGAGCTAGTGGAGCAGTACTTC. The chain is built from TRBV6-6 and TRBJ2-7; 8 nucleotides match TRBD2. CDR3 length: 14 residues. CDR1 MNHNY and CDR2 SVGAGI come from the germline V gene (reference sequence). V lost 2 bases to trimming and J lost 7 bases; unmatched junction nucleotides: 7.

This chain links TRBV30 with TRBJ1-3; a possible D gene is TRBD1 (5 bases). Germline loops: CDR1 GTSNPN, CDR2 SVGIG (reference sequence). V dropped 0 bases and J dropped 0 bases, with 21 bases sitting between them. CDR3 length: 19 residues. The DNA for the CDR3 is TGTGCCTGGAGTGTTAGTACAGGCTTTTCGGTTTTCTCTGGAAACACCATATATTTT. Its translation: CAWSVSTGFSVFSGNTIYF.

This chain joins TRBV6-5 and TRBJ1-5; maybe TRBD1 (5 bases). The CDR3 contains 15 residues. Germline CDR1 reads MNHEY; CDR2 reads SVGAGI. Trimming removed 6 bases from V and 4 bases from J, with 16 bases in between. The chain's CDR3 is CASSPLDRLNQPQHF. Here the CDR3 DNA reads TGTGCCAGCAGCCCCTTAGACAGATTAAATCAGCCCCAGCATTTT.

The V and J genes are TRBV19 and TRBJ2-7; tentative D call: TRBD2 (5 bases). The length of the CDR3 is 13 residues. The V end lost 5 bases, the J end lost 3 bases, and 11 bases lay between the germline ends. Germline V lookup: CDR1 LNHDA, CDR2 SQIVND (reference sequence). This CDR3 is CASSAPGFYEQYF. The CDR3 nucleotides read TGTGCCAGTAGTGCGCCGGGATTCTACGAGCAGTACTTC.

The V call is TRBV14, the J call TRBJ1-2; the D is unclear. The germline CDR1 and CDR2 sequences are SGHDN and FVKESK. Trimming shortened V by 1 base and J by 8 bases, and 17 bases separated the two germline ends. This CDR3 region has 15 residues. For the CDR3, the DNA is TGTGCCAGCAGCCAAGCCCATTTACCTTCTATGGGCTACACCTTC. Its translation: CASSQAHLPSMGYTF. Full variable domain (missing parts from reference TRBV14 and TRBJ1-2): EAGVTQFPSHSVIEKGQTVTLRCDPISGHDNLYWYRRVMGKEIKFLLHFVKESKQDESGMPNNRFLAERTGGTYSTLKVQPAELEDSGVYFCASSQAHLPSMGYTFGSGTRLTVV.

The chain is built from TRBV2 and TRBJ1-4; maybe TRBD1 (5 bases). The V gene's germline CDR1 is SNHLY and CDR2 FYNNEI. Trimming stripped 4 bases from V and 8 bases from J, with 20 bases between. This CDR3 contains 16 residues. The CDR3 DNA reads as TGTGCCAGCAGTGGTGGTCTGGGAGGGGCTAGGGAAAAACTGTTTTTT. It encodes CASSGGLGGAREKLFF.